This TCR beta chain is from a study of cytomegalovirus exposure and HLA in healthy donors. The study, taken as a whole, reports: The majority of CMV-associated TCR beta chains were reported as apparently HLA-restricted in a later analysis. Previous analysis showed most TCR beta V segments were productive about 90% or about 30% of the time. Among immune exposure information, only CMV serostatus was available.

The primer mix had 60 Vbeta and 13 Jbeta primers. Produced via immunoSEQ multiplex PCR; TCRdb's table is partial and in-frame only. The sample shows roughly 87,000 clones, roughly 83% of them seen only once. For this clone: The antigen remains undetermined.

The CDR3 consists of 20 residues. In germline, CDR1 is LNHNV, CDR2 YYDKDF (reference sequence). Trimming at V came to 0 bases and at J to 4 bases, leaving 17 bases not matched to a gene. This clonotype was obtained from a woman between 35 and 50 years old in good health and CMV-seropositive. This chain connects TRBV15 to TRBJ2-3; 9 nucleotides line up with TRBD2. Sequencing was carried out using PBMCs. The CDR3 loop reads CATSRDLGAAAGGSADTQYF. In DNA, the CDR3 is TGTGCCACCAGCAGAGATCTGGGGGCTGCGGCGGGAGGGTCCGCAGATACGCAGTATTTT.